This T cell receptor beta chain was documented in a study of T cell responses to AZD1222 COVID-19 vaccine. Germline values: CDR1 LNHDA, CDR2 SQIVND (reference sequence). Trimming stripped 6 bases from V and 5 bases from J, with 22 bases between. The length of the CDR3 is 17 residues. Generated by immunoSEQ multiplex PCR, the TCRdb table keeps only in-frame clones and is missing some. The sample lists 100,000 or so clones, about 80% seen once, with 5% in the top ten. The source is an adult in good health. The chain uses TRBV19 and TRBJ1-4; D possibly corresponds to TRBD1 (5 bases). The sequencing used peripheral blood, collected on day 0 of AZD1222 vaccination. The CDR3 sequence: CASSRGGNGSRNEKLFF. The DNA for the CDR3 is TGTGCCAGTAGCCGGGGGGGTAACGGATCCAGAAATGAAAAACTGTTTTTT.